This entry lists 22 T cell receptor beta chains sequenced from one sample in a study of T-cell memory formation after mild COVID-19. TCRdb recomputed calls from the 5' RACE reads with MiXCR, one row per CDR3 protein. The top ten clones hold approximately 13% of a sample with approximately 350,000 distinct CDR3 sequences, 25% to 30% of them seen once. Material for sequencing was PBMCs or a T cell subset sorted from them (not recorded which). The origin of the receptors is an adult woman who had mild COVID-19 (a few samples of this study predate the infection). Cell type and time point are not known.

The chain links TRBV5-1 to TRBJ2-3; 7 bases align to TRBD2. The CDR3 has 17 residues. Germline V gene data show CDR1 as SGHRS and CDR2 as YFSETQ. Trimming took 4 bases from V and 2 from J; bases not matched to a gene: 13. The CDR3 region is CASSPRLRSGATDTQYF. CDR3 in DNA: TGCGCCAGCAGCCCCCGGTTAAGAAGCGGGGCCACAGATACGCAGTATTTT.

The chain recombines TRBV5-1 with TRBJ2-1; no clear D. Trimming took off 1 base at V and 10 bases at J, with 9 bases between the two ends. The CDR3 runs 12 residues. CDR1 and CDR2 from the germline V gene are SGHRS and YFSETQ. The CDR3 loop is CASSLPPSEQFF. The CDR3 DNA is TGCGCCAGCAGCTTGCCCCCCTCGGAGCAGTTCTTC.

The chain recombines TRBV29-1 with TRBJ2-7; 7 nucleotides line up with TRBD1. The germline V gene encodes CDR1 SQVTM and CDR2 ANQGSEA. This CDR3 contains 14 residues. Trimming cost V 4 bases and J 0 bases; bases outside gene matches: 6. The CDR3 bases are TGCAGCGTTGTCGACAGGGCCGTCTCCTACGAGCAGTACTTC. This gives the protein CSVVDRAVSYEQYF.

This clonotype was seen ten or more times. This chain uses TRBV20-1 with TRBJ2-5; 8 positions agree with TRBD1. The CDR3 is made up of 13 amino acids. The ends lost 1 base at V and 5 bases at J; junction bases unmatched: 3. Germline V CDR1 and CDR2: DFQATT, SNEGSKA (reference sequence). CDR3 protein: CSARVQGVETQYF. The CDR3 nucleotides read TGCAGTGCTAGAGTACAGGGGGTTGAGACCCAGTACTTC.

This sequence joins TRBV3-1 and TRBJ1-2, with unresolved D. V was clipped by 0 bases and J by 8 bases, with 10 bases between them. There are 13 residues in the CDR3. In germline, CDR1 is LGHDT, CDR2 YNNKEL (reference sequence). The CDR3 loop reads CASSQDLAWGYTF. Written as DNA, the CDR3 is TGTGCCAGCAGCCAAGATCTGGCCTGGGGCTACACCTTC.

This clonotype appeared many times. The gene calls are TRBV7-2 and TRBJ2-7, with a weak D call TRBD2 (5 bases). Germline-derived CDR1 and CDR2 are SGHTA and FQGNSA. This CDR3 region has 14 residues. The V gene lost 3 bases and the J gene lost 3 bases, with 12 bases spanning the gap. The CDR3 coding sequence is TGTGCCAGCAGCTTTCCACGGGGTTACTACGAGCAGTACTTC. It codes for CASSFPRGYYEQYF.

The chain has TRBV4-1 and TRBJ2-7, with TRBD1 as a possible D gene (5 bases). V was trimmed by 4 bases and J by 3 bases, leaving 7 bases between them. Per germline, CDR1 MGHRA and CDR2 YSYEKL. CDR3 length equals 12 residues. DNA for the CDR3: TGCGCCAGCAGCCCGGACAACTACGAGCAGTACTTC. Translating it yields CASSPDNYEQYF.

This chain connects TRBV27 to TRBJ2-2; a possible D gene is TRBD1 (6 bases). The CDR3 contains 15 residues. Germline CDR1 reads MNHEY; CDR2 reads SMNVEV (reference sequence). V dropped 5 bases and J dropped 0 bases, with 10 bases sitting between them. The DNA for the CDR3 is TGTGCCAGCAGTGGGACATTGACGAACACCGGGGAGCTGTTTTTT. As protein: CASSGTLTNTGELFF.

The chain uses TRBV29-1 and TRBJ2-5, with 8 bases that match TRBD1. The V and J ends lost 3 bases and 5 bases, in that order; junction bases with no gene match: 8. This CDR3 is built from 14 residues. Germline V gene data show CDR1 as SQVTM and CDR2 as ANQGSEA. CDR3 DNA sequence: TGCAGCGTTGACTCCAGGGGGCAGAGGGAGACCCAGTACTTC. Amino acid sequence: CSVDSRGQRETQYF.

This chain uses TRBV6-2 or TRBV6-3 with TRBJ2-3, with 12 bases fitting TRBD2. Per germline, CDR1 MNHEY and CDR2 SVGEGT. Unmatched junction bases numbered 16, after V lost 6 bases and J lost 6 bases. The CDR3 spans 18 residues. The CDR3 nucleotides are TGTGCCAGCAGCTCGAGGATCGGGCTAGCGGGGGGGCCGGATACGCAGTATTTT. Translating it yields CASSSRIGLAGGPDTQYF.

The chain recombines TRBV3-1 with TRBJ2-3; TRBD2 matches 8 bases. The germline CDR1 and CDR2 sequences are LGHDT and YNNKEL (reference sequence). The CDR3 loop spans 16 amino acids. Trimming removed 2 bases from V and 1 base from J; junction bases left unmatched: 5. The CDR3 coding sequence is TGTGCCAGCAGCCAATTTACAGCGGGGGGCACAGATACGCAGTATTTT. It yields the protein CASSQFTAGGTDTQYF.

The rearrangement uses TRBV11-3 and TRBJ2-1, with 7 bases matching TRBD1. J lost 5 bases, V lost 5 bases, and 6 bases had no gene match. Germline V gene sequence: CDR1 SGHNT, CDR2 YENEEA. This CDR3 contains 14 residues. The CDR3: CASSPPGQNNEQFF. CDR3 coding DNA: TGTGCCAGCAGCCCACCGGGACAGAACAATGAGCAGTTCTTC. Full variable domain (rest looked up from reference TRBV11-3 and TRBJ2-1): EAGVVQSPRYKIIEKKQPVAFWCNPISGHNTLYWYLQNLGQGPELLIRYENEEAVDDSQLPKDRFSAERLKGVDSTLKIQPAELGDSAVYLCASSPPGQNNEQFFGPGTRLTVL.

This chain joins TRBV20-1 and TRBJ2-7; D may be TRBD1 (5 bases). This CDR3 comprises 12 residues. CDR1 and CDR2 (germline): DFQATT, SNEGSKA (reference sequence). Deletions cut 1 base from V and 5 bases from J, with 9 bases between. CDR3 in amino acids: CSARVGANEQYF. In DNA form, the CDR3 reads TGCAGTGCTAGAGTTGGGGCGAACGAGCAGTACTTC.

This clonotype was recorded a few times. The chain recombines TRBV7-9 with TRBJ2-2; TRBD2 matches at 12 bases. V was pared by 5 bases and J by 8 bases, with 12 bases of the junction left unmatched. This CDR3 region has 17 residues. The germline gives CDR1 SEHNR, CDR2 FQNEAQ (reference sequence). The CDR3 nucleotides read TGTGCCAGCAGCCGACTAGCGGGAGCCCGGTCGTCTGGGGAGCTGTTTTTT. It codes for CASSRLAGARSSGELFF.

With respect to this clonotype: Given a much more abundant clone one base away, this may be a read error. The chain couples TRBV10-3 to TRBJ2-6, with TRBD1 as a possible D gene (5 bases). The CDR3 loop spans 15 amino acids. Germline loops: CDR1 ENHRY, CDR2 SYGVKD. The CDR3 DNA reads TGTGCCATCAGGGGTGACCTCTCTGGGGCCAACGTCCAGACTTTC. Encoded protein: CAIRGDLSGANVQTF.

In its sample, this clonotype was seen a few times. The J gene is TRBJ2-1, the V gene TRBV4-3; 7 positions match TRBD2. Trimming cost V 4 bases and J 7 bases; bases outside gene matches: 13. The CDR3 runs to 16 residues. The germline CDR1 and CDR2 sequences are LGHNA and YSLEER. Written as DNA, the CDR3 is TGCGCCAGCAGCCCCGACGGTCAGCGGGAATATAATGAGCAGTTCTTC. Translating it yields CASSPDGQREYNEQFF.

The genes are TRBV6-5 and TRBJ2-1; 7 bases agree with TRBD2. Unmatched junction bases numbered 6, after V lost 2 bases and J lost 5 bases. Germline V lookup: CDR1 MNHEY, CDR2 SVGAGI. The CDR3 length is 15 residues. The CDR3 coding sequence is TGTGCCAGCAGTTACGGGGGAGGGAAGAACAATGAGCAGTTCTTC. This translates into CASSYGGGKNNEQFF.

This clonotype has only a few counts. The CDR3 DNA sequence: TGTGCCATCAGTGACCCGATATCAGGGACCCAGTACTTC. Its translation is CAISDPISGTQYF. This chain joins TRBV10-3 and TRBJ2-5; no definite D call. In germline, CDR1 is ENHRY, CDR2 SYGVKD. Trimming removed 3 bases at V and 7 bases at J, with 12 bases between. This CDR3 contains 13 residues.

This clonotype was seen a handful of times. The chain employs TRBV15 and TRBJ2-1; TRBD2 matches 15 bases. CDR3 length: 15 amino acids. J gave up 8 bases and V 1 base, and 0 bases lay outside the gene matches. Germline V gene sequence: CDR1 LNHNV, CDR2 YYDKDF (reference sequence). CDR3 region: CATSRGTSGRDEQFF. DNA of the CDR3: TGTGCCACCAGCAGAGGGACTAGCGGGAGGGATGAGCAGTTCTTC.

The chain joins TRBV6-1 to TRBJ2-7; 7 bases fit TRBD2. The V segment lost 3 bases and the J segment 0 bases; nucleotides outside the gene matches: 5. The V gene's germline CDR1 is MNHNS and CDR2 SASEGT. The CDR3 sequence is 15 residues long. CDR3 protein: CASSEASGSSYEQYF. CDR3 DNA: TGTGCCAGCAGTGAGGCTAGCGGTAGCTCCTACGAGCAGTACTTC.

This clonotype has at least ten counts. This chain connects TRBV7-3 to TRBJ1-1; D is ambiguous. Germline values: CDR1 SGHTA, CDR2 FQGTGA. With 5 bases removed from V and 1 base from J, the gap between germline ends came to 8 bases. The CDR3 contains 13 residues. The CDR3 reads CASSPDGNTEAFF. The CDR3 nucleotides read TGTGCCAGCAGCCCCGACGGGAACACTGAAGCTTTCTTT.

The table lists this clonotype with a few counts. J is TRBJ2-3 and V is TRBV24-1; D unclear. The CDR3 contains 12 residues. Germline V lookup: CDR1 KGHDR, CDR2 SFDVKD. The germline V and J ends were trimmed by 5 bases and 2 bases, with 4 bases remaining between them. The CDR3 is CATSGNTDTQYF. The DNA of the CDR3 is TGTGCCACCAGTGGAAACACAGATACGCAGTATTTT.